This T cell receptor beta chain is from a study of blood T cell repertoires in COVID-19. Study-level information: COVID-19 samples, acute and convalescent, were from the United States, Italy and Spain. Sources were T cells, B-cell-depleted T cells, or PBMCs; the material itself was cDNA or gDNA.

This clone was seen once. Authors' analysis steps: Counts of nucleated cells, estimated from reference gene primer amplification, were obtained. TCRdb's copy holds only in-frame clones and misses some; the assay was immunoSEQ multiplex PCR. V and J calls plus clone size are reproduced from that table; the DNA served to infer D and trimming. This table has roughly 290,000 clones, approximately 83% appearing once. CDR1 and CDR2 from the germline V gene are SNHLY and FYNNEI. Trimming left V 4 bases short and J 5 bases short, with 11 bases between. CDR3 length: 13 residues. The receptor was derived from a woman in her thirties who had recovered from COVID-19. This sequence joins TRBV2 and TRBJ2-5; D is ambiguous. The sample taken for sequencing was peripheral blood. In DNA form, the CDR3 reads TGTGCCAGCAGTGGTGATAGCATGGAGACCCAGTACTTC. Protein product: CASSGDSMETQYF.